The T cell receptor (beta chain) described here comes from a study of OX40 agonist ivuxolimab in advanced cancers. For this clone: The antigen remains undetermined.

Using immunoSEQ multiplex PCR, the repertoire was profiled, and TCRdb retains in-frame clones only, with some absent. Here the sample spans more than 55,000 clones, roughly 87% being singletons. Study results and caveats: Expanded clones were, on average, more numerous among CD8+ T cells than CD4+.

The V gene lost 5 bases and the J gene lost 6 bases, with 16 bases spanning the gap. Germline V gene sequence: CDR1 MNHEY, CDR2 SMNVEV (reference sequence). The CDR3 covers 14 residues. The sequencing here drew on CD4+ or CD8+ T cells sorted from blood, taken in a trial of the OX40 agonist ivuxolimab. The rearrangement links TRBV27 to TRBJ1-1; possible D gene TRBD1, 5 bases. This TCR was sampled from an adult with an advanced solid tumor such as melanoma, head and neck, liver or kidney cancer. CDR3 nucleotides: TGTGCCAGCAGTCTCCGGGGCCCCGGGGCTGAAGCTTTCTTT. Its translation is CASSLRGPGAEAFF.